This TCR beta chain derives from a study of T-cell memory formation after mild COVID-19. Study details: Largely donor-specific TCR clusters were found.

TCRdb re-analysed the 5' RACE reads in MiXCR, keeping a single row per CDR3 protein. This table holds 550,000 to 700,000 distinct CDR3 sequences, roughly 18% found once. J lost 1 base, V lost 4 bases, and 9 bases had no gene match. Germline V lookup: CDR1 LGHNT, CDR2 FRNRAP. The CDR3 spans 16 residues. The source is an adult woman who had mild COVID-19 (a few samples of this study predate the infection). Cell type and time point are not known. Specimen: PBMCs or a T cell subset sorted from them (not recorded which). The chain carries TRBV12-5 and TRBJ2-7, with 8 bases that match TRBD2. For the CDR3, the DNA is TGTGCTAGTGGTTCCCATGTAGCGGGACTGTCCTACGAGCAGTACTTC. Its translation: CASGSHVAGLSYEQYF. The full variable domain, rest sourced from reference TRBV12-5 and TRBJ2-7, is DARVTQTPRHKVTEMGQEVTMRCQPILGHNTVFWYRQTMMQGLELLAYFRNRAPLDDSGMPKDRFSAEMPDATLATLKIQPSEPRDSAVYFCASGSHVAGLSYEQYFGPGTRLTVT.